This T cell receptor (beta chain) came from a study of cytomegalovirus exposure and HLA in healthy donors. Study-level background: A subsequent analysis reported that the 95 to 150 validation repertoires were produced on the same platform that had also been used for the 666 first-cohort repertoires. Study observations and caveats: The TCR clusters that emerged in the first cohort tended, a later analysis found, to co-occur in the roughly 120 validation repertoires.

Germline CDR1 and CDR2: SQVTM and ANQGSEA. V gave up 1 base and J gave up 0 bases, with 7 bases separating them. The CDR3 contains 15 residues. Using immunoSEQ multiplex PCR, the repertoire was profiled, and TCRdb retains in-frame clones only, with some absent. The table records around 170,000 clones, roughly 91% of them present only once. This clone was detected only once. Its antigen is not known. Sequenced: PBMCs. V gene TRBV29-1 combines with J gene TRBJ2-6, with a tentative D call TRBD2 (5 bases). The clonotype comes from a man younger than 30 in good health and CMV-seronegative. CDR3 amino acids: CSVEAAGSGANVLTF. DNA for the CDR3: TGCAGCGTTGAAGCGGCGGGCTCTGGGGCCAACGTCCTGACTTTC.